These 2 T cell receptor beta chains came from one sample sequenced in a study of shared clonotypes between healthy human individuals. TCRdb's copy holds only in-frame clones and misses some; the assay was immunoSEQ multiplex PCR. The sample lists around 690,000 clones; 90% were seen once. Sequenced input: memory CD8+ T cells from PBMCs. Subset denoted: CD45RO+ cells pooled with CCR7-negative TemRA cells. These TCRs come from a man aged 18 to 30 in good health. Some clones in this sample may be carry-over from other donors' samples.

In the case of this clone: This CDR3 is also generated by other DNA sequences in the sample. V usage is TRBV27 and J usage is TRBJ2-2, with 8 bases matching TRBD1. Germline V lookup: CDR1 MNHEY, CDR2 SMNVEV (reference sequence). The J segment lost 6 bases and the V segment lost 5 bases, leaving 2 bases of the junction unmatched. CDR3 length: 13 residues. The DNA for the CDR3 is TGTGCCAGCAGTCCCAGGGGGCCCGGGGAGCTGTTTTTT. It yields the protein CASSPRGPGELFF.

The chain uses TRBV27 and TRBJ2-7, with D perhaps matching TRBD1 (5 bases). The CDR3 length is 13 residues. In germline, CDR1 is MNHEY, CDR2 SMNVEV (reference sequence). With 5 bases removed from V and 2 bases from J, the gap between germline ends came to 10 bases. The CDR3 loop is CASSPTTAYEQYF. CDR3 nucleotides: TGTGCCAGCAGTCCAACGACAGCCTACGAGCAGTACTTC.